These 5 T cell receptor beta chains were sequenced from one sample in a study of T cells in Graves' hyperthyroidism and ophthalmopathy. The investigators amplified TCR beta CDR3 regions from RNA transcripts. First-round RT-PCR targeting the TCR CDR3 was performed with the HTBI primer set. TCRdb itself ran the multiplex PCR reads through MiXCR, one entry per CDR3 protein. The sample consists of about 130,000 distinct CDR3 sequences, approximately 20% of them appearing once. The sequencing input was blood. The source of these receptors is a woman aged 50 to 60 with Graves' hyperthyroidism that later progressed to Graves' ophthalmopathy.

This clonotype was counted a few times. This chain uses TRBV10-2 with TRBJ1-5, with D tentatively TRBD1 (6 bases). The V end was cut by 2 bases, the J end by 4 bases, with 15 bases between. This CDR3 contains 16 residues. The germline CDR1 and CDR2 sequences are WSHSY and SAAADI. This CDR3 reads CASSERGGPSNQPQHF. The CDR3 bases are TGCGCCAGCAGTGAGCGTGGGGGCCCCTCTAATCAGCCCCAGCATTTT.

The chain carries TRBV6-5 and TRBJ1-1; TRBD1 is a possible D gene (6 bases). The V end lost 5 bases, the J end lost 4 bases, and 11 bases lay between the germline ends. This CDR3 is built from 13 residues. CDR1 is MNHEY and CDR2 is SVGAGI in the germline V gene. This CDR3 is CASSNRVGTEAFF. The CDR3 nucleotides are TGTGCCAGCAGTAACAGGGTTGGCACTGAAGCTTTCTTT.

The CDR3: CASSRQRRTDTQYF. The DNA of the CDR3 is TGTGCCAGTAGTAGACAGCGGCGGACAGATACGCAGTATTTT. The rearrangement links TRBV19 to TRBJ2-3; D possibly matches TRBD1 or TRBD2 (5 bases each). Germline loops: CDR1 LNHDA, CDR2 SQIVND (reference sequence). The germline V and J ends were trimmed by 4 bases and 3 bases, with 11 bases remaining between them. This CDR3 region has 14 residues.

There are many counts of this clonotype. The rearrangement uses TRBV18 and TRBJ2-3, with TRBD1 as a possible D gene (6 bases). CDR3 length: 16 residues. Trimming took off 6 bases at V and 2 bases at J, with 18 bases between the two ends. Germline CDR1 is KGHSH and CDR2 is LQKENI. CDR3 sequence: CASSPTGTSVTDTQYF. CDR3 coding DNA: TGTGCCAGCTCCCCAACCGGGACATCGGTCACAGATACGCAGTATTTT.

This clonotype appeared many times. The chain is built from TRBV19 and TRBJ2-1; a possible D gene is TRBD2 (5 bases). CDR3 length: 14 residues. Germline V gene lookup returns CDR1 LNHDA and CDR2 SQIVND (reference sequence). Trimming pared 1 base from V and 11 bases from J, leaving 15 bases between. The CDR3 region is CASSIAGLERKQFF. The CDR3 DNA sequence: TGTGCCAGTAGTATAGCAGGACTCGAGAGAAAGCAGTTCTTC.